This T cell receptor beta chain was captured by sequencing in a study of T-cell reconstitution after alpha-beta-depleted transplantation in children. This clonotype was seen a handful of times. The CDR3 has 14 amino acids. V lost 5 bases and J lost 9; bases outside the gene matches: 8. Germline V gene data show CDR1 as SGHAT and CDR2 as FQDESV (reference sequence). TCRbeta library construction was performed incorporating unique molecular identifiers. TCRdb analysed the PCR reads with MiXCR anew, one entry per CDR3 protein. The sample has about 540,000 distinct CDR3 sequences; around 17% are singletons.

V gene TRBV11-1 combines with J gene TRBJ2-1; TRBD1 matches at 9 bases. This TCR was recovered from a human donor who donated a stem cell graft to a child with acute lymphoblastic leukemia. Sequenced material: PBMCs from the stem cell graft donor, taken from the stem cell graft. The CDR3 protein is CASSPQGANVEQFF. The CDR3 DNA reads as TGTGCCAGCAGCCCACAGGGGGCTAACGTTGAGCAGTTCTTC.